The 18 T cell receptor beta chains below all came from one sample that was sequenced in a study of vaccination and CD4 T cells after COVID-19. The Oncomine TCR Beta short-read assay was applied to DNA of cultured CD4+ T cells. From the PCR reads, TCRdb called clonotypes with MiXCR, one entry per CDR3 protein. The sample holds 4,200 or so distinct CDR3 sequences, 20% seen once. No antigens are known for them. Treatment indicated: approximately nine-day PBMC culture with coronavirus spike peptide pools or control peptides (ViraFEST assay). The sample consisted of CD4+ T cells from blood, cultured in vitro. Every receptor here comes from a human donor who had recovered from COVID-19.

The genes are TRBV5-1 and TRBJ1-5; D gene unclear. CDR1 is SGHRS, CDR2 YFSETQ, per germline. CDR3 length equals 15 residues. V was cut by 4 bases and J by 6 bases, with 17 bases left in between. CDR3 region: CASSPGEGWAQPQHF. The DNA of the CDR3 is TGCGCCAGCAGCCCTGGCGAGGGATGGGCTCAGCCCCAGCATTTT.

The sample holds a few counts of this clonotype. V usage is TRBV6-1 and J usage is TRBJ1-1, with 9 bases identical to TRBD1. After removal of 4 bases from V and 5 bases from J, the junction contained 5 bases not matched to a gene. Germline CDR1 reads MNHNS; CDR2 reads SASEGT. This CDR3 contains 14 residues. The CDR3 reads CASSAAGQGTEAFF. Here the CDR3 DNA reads TGTGCCAGCAGTGCTGCGGGACAGGGAACTGAAGCTTTCTTT.

By sample share, this clonotype is large. The genes are TRBV24-1 and TRBJ2-5; 7 nucleotides line up with TRBD2. This CDR3 has 15 amino acids. CDR1 is KGHDR, CDR2 SFDVKD, per germline. Unmatched junction bases numbered 7, after V lost 2 bases and J lost 5 bases. The CDR3 spells CATSDSQGGEETQYF. The CDR3 bases are TGTGCCACCAGTGATTCCCAGGGAGGGGAGGAGACCCAGTACTTC.

This clonotype occurred a few times. J is TRBJ1-1 and V is TRBV25-1, with D perhaps matching TRBD1 (5 bases). The CDR3 spans 11 residues. The germline V gene encodes CDR1 MGHDK and CDR2 SYGVNS. The V end was cut by 4 bases, the J end by 11 bases, with 11 bases between. CDR3 bases: TGTGCCAGCAGTGCCACAGGTGTGGCTTTCTTT. Translated: CASSATGVAFF.

By its share, this clonotype is medium-sized. The CDR3 is CASTSDGVVQGTQYF. As DNA, the CDR3 is TGTGCCAGCACCTCGGACGGTGTGGTACAGGGGACGCAGTATTTT. The chain couples TRBV2 to TRBJ2-3, with 7 bases aligning to TRBD1. This CDR3 region has 15 residues. The J segment lost 9 bases and the V segment lost 7 bases, leaving 16 bases of the junction unmatched. CDR1 and CDR2 (germline): SNHLY, FYNNEI.

J is TRBJ2-7 and V is TRBV20-1; TRBD1 matches at 8 bases. The V segment lost 4 bases and the J segment 0 bases; nucleotides outside the gene matches: 2. This CDR3 has 13 amino acids. Germline loops: CDR1 DFQATT, CDR2 SNEGSKA (reference sequence). This chain's CDR3 is CSATRGLSYEQYF. CDR3 DNA: TGCAGTGCTACCAGGGGGCTCTCCTACGAGCAGTACTTC.

The sample holds a few counts of this clonotype. The chain carries TRBV30 and TRBJ1-4; no definite D call. The CDR3 loop spans 11 amino acids. Germline V gene lookup returns CDR1 GTSNPN and CDR2 SVGIG (reference sequence). The ends were cut back, 5 bases at V and 3 bases at J, with 4 bases in the middle. The CDR3 DNA reads as TGTGCCTGGGTTGCTAATGAAAAACTGTTTTTT. Amino acids: CAWVANEKLFF.

This clonotype was found a few times. V usage is TRBV7-8 and J usage is TRBJ1-4; TRBD1 matches 7 bases. The length of the CDR3 is 17 residues. The trim removed 0 bases at V and 4 bases at J, leaving 8 bases unmatched. The V gene's germline CDR1 is SGHVS and CDR2 FQNEAQ. The CDR3 region has the DNA TGTGCCAGCAGCTTAGCGAGACAGGGCTTGGGTAATGAAAAACTGTTTTTT. Its translation: CASSLARQGLGNEKLFF.

Only a few counts were recorded for this clonotype. The chain has TRBV6-1 and TRBJ2-1; 9 bases map to TRBD2. The V gene end was trimmed by 1 base and the J gene end by 8 bases; junction bases not matched to a gene: 9. CDR3 length: 16 amino acids. Germline loops: CDR1 MNHNS, CDR2 SASEGT. The CDR3 DNA reads TGTGCCAGCAGTGAAGTTTTAGCGGGGGCCAGGGATGAGCAGTTCTTC. Residues: CASSEVLAGARDEQFF.

In its sample, this clonotype is medium-sized (0.01 to 0.1%). This chain uses TRBV7-3 with TRBJ1-1, with D hard to call. Trimming stripped 5 bases from V and 1 base from J, with 14 bases between. The length of the CDR3 is 15 residues. CDR1 is SGHTA, CDR2 FQGTGA, per germline. CDR3 sequence: CASSLSRGGNTEAFF. For the CDR3, the DNA is TGTGCCAGCAGCCTAAGTCGGGGAGGGAACACTGAAGCTTTCTTT.

By sample share, this clonotype is large (0.1 to 1%). The chain joins TRBV12-3 or TRBV12-4 to TRBJ2-7; possibly TRBD2 for D (6 bases). Trimming removed 5 bases from V and 3 bases from J, with 11 bases in between. This CDR3 region has 13 residues. For the CDR3, the DNA is TGTGCCAGCAGTGCGGGACGGGTCTACGAGCAGTACTTC. This sequence encodes CASSAGRVYEQYF.

This clonotype was counted a few times. V usage is TRBV20-1 and J usage is TRBJ2-7, with D tentatively TRBD2 (7 bases). V gave up 5 bases and J gave up 0 bases, with 20 bases separating them. This CDR3 comprises 16 residues. CDR1 and CDR2 from the germline V gene are DFQATT and SNEGSKA (reference sequence). The CDR3 DNA follows: TGCAGTGCTGAGGGGGGGACTAAACCAAACTCCTACGAGCAGTACTTC. Residues: CSAEGGTKPNSYEQYF.

The V and J genes are TRBV20-1 and TRBJ2-1, with 11 bases identical to TRBD2. The V gene end was trimmed by 3 bases and the J gene end by 8 bases; junction bases not matched to a gene: 6. CDR1 DFQATT and CDR2 SNEGSKA come from the germline V gene (reference sequence). This CDR3 region has 14 residues. CDR3 protein: CSASPGLAGDEQFF. Written as DNA, the CDR3 is TGCAGTGCTAGTCCAGGACTAGCGGGCGATGAGCAGTTCTTC.

Sample share makes this clonotype medium-sized (0.01 to 0.1%). The chain links TRBV7-3 to TRBJ1-1; D gene ambiguous. CDR1 and CDR2 (germline): SGHTA, FQGTGA. There are 13 residues in the CDR3. The V and J ends lost 5 bases and 1 base respectively, with 8 bases between them. The CDR3 nucleotides read TGTGCCAGCAGCCCAAATACGAACACTGAAGCTTTCTTT. It yields the protein CASSPNTNTEAFF.

The chain joins TRBV19 to TRBJ1-2; 8 bases line up with TRBD1. Germline CDR1 LNHDA, CDR2 SQIVND (reference sequence). V lost 5 bases to trimming and J lost 8 bases; unmatched junction nucleotides: 4. This CDR3 has 12 residues. This CDR3 is CASSATGDGYTF. The DNA for the CDR3 is TGTGCCAGTAGTGCGACAGGGGACGGCTACACCTTC.

This clonotype has more than one count but fewer than ten. Here the CDR3 DNA reads TGTGCCAGCAGTCACGGACTTAACACTGAAGCTTTCTTT. Translating gives CASSHGLNTEAFF. The gene calls are TRBV6-1 and TRBJ1-1; D gene uncertain. The CDR3 has 13 residues. Germline V gene sequence: CDR1 MNHNS, CDR2 SASEGT. V lost 5 bases and J lost 2, with 9 bases in between.

CDR3 DNA sequence: TGTGCCTGGAGACTAGCGGGGGACGAGCAGTACTTC. Translated: CAWRLAGDEQYF. The chain joins TRBV30 to TRBJ2-7; 11 bases are shared with TRBD2. V gave up 3 bases and J gave up 5 bases; unmatched junction bases: 0. Germline V CDR1 and CDR2: GTSNPN, SVGIG (reference sequence). The CDR3 spans 12 residues.

This clonotype was seen a handful of times. The rearrangement links TRBV19 to TRBJ1-2; D is undetermined. V lost 6 bases and J lost 6, with 14 bases in between. The CDR3 loop spans 13 amino acids. CDR1 LNHDA and CDR2 SQIVND come from the germline V gene (reference sequence). In nucleotides, the CDR3 is TGTGCCAGTAGCAACAGCCCTCTTAATGGCTACACCTTC. This translates into CASSNSPLNGYTF. The full variable domain, in which reference TRBV19 and TRBJ1-2 provide the parts outside the CDR3, is DGGITQSPKYLFRKEGQNVTLSCEQNLNHDAMYWYRQDPGQGLRLIYYSQIVNDFQKGDIAEGYSVSREKKESFPLTVTSAQKNPTAFYLCASSNSPLNGYTFGSGTRLTVV.